The TCR beta chain under discussion was sequenced for a study of blood T cell repertoires in COVID-19. In the authors' workflow: Amplified reference gene primers provided the basis for estimating nucleated cell counts. The data were produced by immunoSEQ multiplex PCR, yet TCRdb's version contains in-frame clones alone and is incomplete. That table gives V, J and clone size, and the DNA gave D and trimming. Of around 120,000 clones listed, almost 90% are singletons. Trimming at V came to 6 bases and at J to 2 bases, leaving 7 bases not matched to a gene. This CDR3 spans 15 amino acids. Looked up from germline, CDR1 is LNHDA and CDR2 is SQIVND (reference sequence).

Sequenced: peripheral blood. The V and J genes are TRBV19 and TRBJ1-3, with 7 nucleotides matching TRBD1. The TCR comes from a woman aged 55 to 70 with COVID-19, enrolled during active disease. CDR3 residues: CASRKDRLPGNTIYF. The CDR3, as DNA: TGTGCCAGTAGAAAGGACAGGCTCCCTGGAAACACCATATATTTT.